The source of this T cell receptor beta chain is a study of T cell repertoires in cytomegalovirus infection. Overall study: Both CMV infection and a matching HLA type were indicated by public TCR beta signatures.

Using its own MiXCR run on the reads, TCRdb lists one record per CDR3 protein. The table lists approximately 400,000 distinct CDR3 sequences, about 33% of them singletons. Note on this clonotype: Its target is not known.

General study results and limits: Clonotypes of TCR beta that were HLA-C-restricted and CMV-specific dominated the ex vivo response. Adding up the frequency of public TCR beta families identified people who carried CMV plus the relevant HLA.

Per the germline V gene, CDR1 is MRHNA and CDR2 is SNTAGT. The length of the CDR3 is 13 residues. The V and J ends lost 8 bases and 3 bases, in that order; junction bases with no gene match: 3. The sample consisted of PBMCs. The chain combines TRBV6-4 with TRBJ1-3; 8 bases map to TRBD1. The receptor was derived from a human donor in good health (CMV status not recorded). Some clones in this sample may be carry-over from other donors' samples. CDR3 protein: CASDRGGGNTIYF. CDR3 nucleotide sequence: TGTGCCAGCGACAGGGGAGGTGGAAACACCATATATTTT.